This TCR beta chain was profiled in a study of cytomegalovirus exposure and HLA in healthy donors. A multiplex PCR was run with 60 Vbeta primers and 13 Jbeta primers. Sequencing used immunoSEQ multiplex PCR; TCRdb keeps in-frame clones, though not all of them. Among about 180,000 clones listed, about 69% were seen once. V was pared by 4 bases and J by 2 bases, with 15 bases between. Germline CDR1 SGHNT, CDR2 YYREEE (reference sequence). The CDR3 has 15 amino acids. General study findings and limits: Earlier results showed most TCR beta V segments being productive about 87% or about 30% of the time.

Only a few counts were recorded for this clone. The antigen is unknown. The chain joins TRBV5-4 to TRBJ1-2; a weak D match, TRBD1 (5 bases). The receptor was derived from a male donor in good health and CMV-seronegative. Sequencing input: PBMCs. The DNA of the CDR3 is TGTGCCAGCAGCCCCCTCGGAGGGGTAAACTATGGCTACACCTTC. Translation: CASSPLGGVNYGYTF.